This TCR beta chain derives from a study of Ad26.COV2.S vaccination and SARS-CoV-2 variants. Study-level background: A COV1001 Ad26.COV2.S trial-arm participant provided the sample. Ad26.COV2.S, an intramuscular injection, was given once or twice 56 days apart.

Study results and caveats: The TCR-based breadth and depth measures might underestimate overall T cell responses.

Treatment given: over 15 received Ad26.COV2.S at low or high dose, single or two shots; about five received placebo; per-sample allocation not given. Material that was analyzed had been drawn on day 63 after the first vaccine or placebo injection. An adult aged 18-55 years in Boston served as the donor. CDR1 and CDR2 (germline): SGHDN, FVKESK. V lost 4 bases, J lost 2 bases, and 17 bases lay in between. The CDR3 loop spans 16 amino acids. Concerning this clone: Its antigen is as yet unknown.

TCRdb's table, derived via immunoSEQ multiplex PCR, lists solely in-frame clones and lacks some. Among roughly 350,000 clones listed, 88% were seen once. The rearrangement joins TRBV14 to TRBJ1-2; TRBD1 is a possible D gene (5 bases). The TCR comes from a person aged 18-65 years who received the Ad26.COV2.S COVID-19 vaccine or a placebo. The starting material was peripheral blood, obtained in a trial of Ad26.COV2.S vaccine versus placebo. DNA for the CDR3: TGTGCCAGCAGCCGCAGGACGATAGGGGAGAACTATGGCTACACCTTC. It specifies CASSRRTIGENYGYTF.